This T cell receptor beta chain derives from a study of shared clonotypes between healthy human individuals. Study summary: Three plates each covered CD4 naive and memory; CD8 naive two, CD8 memory one. Study findings and constraints: Lower generation probabilities were found for non-shared clonotypes than for those shared by all four donors.

The naive CD8 population came from CD45RO-negative cells selected for CCR7, without terminally differentiated effector memory CD45RA+ cells. Only Caucasian adults living in Nashville, Tennessee made up the donor group. The CDR3 sequence is 16 residues long. Germline lookup yields CDR1 SNHLY and CDR2 FYNNEI. Trimming removed 1 base from V and 4 bases from J, with 16 bases in between. TCRdb's table, derived via immunoSEQ multiplex PCR, lists solely in-frame clones and lacks some. The sample gives about 2.2 million clones, 80% to 95% of which show up once; about 1.7% is in the top ten. As to this clone: The antigen remains unidentified.

The genes are TRBV2 and TRBJ1-2, with no clear D. Sequenced material: naive CD8+ T cells from PBMCs. This sequence was found in a man aged 18 to 35 in good health. Some clones in this sample may be carry-over from other donors' samples. As DNA, the CDR3 is TGTGCCAGCAGTGAAGGTGGGCAGGTCTTCCTCTATGGCTACACCTTC. Translated, it gives CASSEGGQVFLYGYTF.